A selection of T cell receptor beta chains follows, all from one sample in a study of blood T cell repertoires in COVID-19. TCRdb's copy holds only in-frame clones and misses some; the assay was immunoSEQ multiplex PCR. Of approximately 210,000 clones listed, roughly four fifths are singletons. Sequences were obtained from peripheral blood. The receptors shown here come from a woman aged 45-65 years with active or convalescent COVID-19. CDR3s include the opening cysteine and the closing phenylalanine or tryptophan. The D gene is left open where the match is weak. Not all rows give a size; the values are once, few, many and, for expanded clones, a class.

clone_size d_call j_call v_call cdr3_aa cdr3_nt
NA TRBD2 TRBJ2-5 TRBV6-1 CASSGPIAGGPVETQYF TGTGCCAGCAGTGGGCCCATAGCGGGGGGGCCGGTAGAGACCCAGTACTTC
NA NA TRBJ2-1 TRBV12-3/TRBV12-4 CASSHNEQFF TGTGCCAGCAGTCATAATGAGCAGTTCTTC
NA NA TRBJ2-5 TRBV2 CATEETQYF TGTGCCACCGAGGAGACCCAGTACTTC
NA TRBD1 TRBJ1-2 TRBV2 CASSRDRGNYGYTF TGTGCCAGCAGTCGAGACAGGGGTAACTATGGCTACACCTTC
NA NA TRBJ1-6 TRBV28 CASSLTRYSPLHF TGTGCCAGCAGTTTAACGCGTTATTCACCCCTCCACTTT
NA NA TRBJ1-2 TRBV15 CATSKGVNYGYTF TGTGCCACCAGCAAGGGGGTTAACTATGGCTACACCTTC
NA NA TRBJ1-2 TRBV12-3/TRBV12-4 CASSLLQYYGYTF TGTGCCAGCAGTCTTCTACAGTACTATGGCTACACCTTC
NA NA TRBJ2-2 TRBV19 CASSDREVYTGELFF TGTGCCAGTAGTGACAGGGAGGTGTACACCGGGGAGCTGTTTTTT
NA TRBD2 TRBJ2-1 TRBV6-1 CASSGLLASSYNEQFF TGTGCCAGCAGTGGGCTACTAGCGAGCTCCTACAATGAGCAGTTCTTC
NA TRBD2 TRBJ2-7 TRBV6-5 CATGGEGTHEQYF TGTGCCACCGGAGGGGAGGGTACCCACGAGCAGTACTTC
NA TRBD1 TRBJ2-4 TRBV5-4 CASSPGTVSDIQYF TGTGCCAGCAGTCCTGGGACAGTATCAGACATTCAGTACTTC
NA NA TRBJ1-1 TRBV7-2 CASSLGATGRQAFF TGTGCCAGCAGCTTAGGGGCAACGGGGAGGCAGGCTTTCTTT
NA NA TRBJ1-4 TRBV7-2 CASSLGQGNEKLFF TGTGCCAGCAGCTTAGGCCAGGGCAACGAAAAACTGTTTTTT
NA TRBD2 TRBJ2-3 TRBV28 CASSFVGGGEPDTQYF TGTGCCAGCAGTTTCGTGGGCGGGGGGGAGCCAGATACGCAGTATTTT
NA NA TRBJ1-5 TRBV10-2 CASSEIDGSNQPQHF TGCGCCAGCAGTGAGATTGATGGTAGTAATCAGCCCCAGCATTTT
NA NA TRBJ1-4 TRBV5-4 CASSRFSGGEEKLFF TGTGCCAGCAGCCGCTTTTCGGGGGGGGAGGAAAAACTGTTTTTT
NA NA TRBJ1-1 TRBV19 CASTLRPRQDRNTEAFF TGTGCCAGTACCCTCCGTCCCAGACAGGACAGGAACACTGAAGCTTTCTTT
NA NA TRBJ1-1 TRBV19 CASSPNRVGVRVPEAFF TGTGCCAGTAGTCCGAACAGGGTGGGGGTCCGGGTCCCTGAAGCTTTCTTT
NA NA TRBJ2-5 TRBV24-1 CATSGGGVGWETQYF TGTGCCACCAGTGGTGGAGGGGTGGGTTGGGAGACCCAGTACTTC
few NA TRBJ1-6 TRBV5-8 CASSLTTSYNSPLHF TGTGCCAGCAGCTTAACTACCTCCTATAATTCACCCCTCCACTTT
NA NA TRBJ2-3 TRBV11-2 CASSLAGTDTQYF TGTGCCAGCAGCTTAGCGGGCACAGATACGCAGTATTTT
NA TRBD2 TRBJ2-3 TRBV6-2/TRBV6-3 CASSYSRLADPRADTQYF TGTGCCAGCAGTTACTCGAGACTAGCGGACCCTCGGGCGGATACGCAGTATTTT
few TRBD1 TRBJ1-2 TRBV28 CASSGQGAVDYGYTF TGTGCCAGCAGTGGTCAGGGGGCGGTCGACTATGGCTACACCTTC
NA NA TRBJ1-1 TRBV5-4 CASSSRAWNTEAFF TGTGCCAGCAGCTCCAGGGCTTGGAACACTGAAGCTTTCTTT
NA NA TRBJ1-1 TRBV28 CASSLSVAAIEAFF TGTGCCAGCAGTTTATCGGTGGCGGCGATTGAAGCTTTCTTT
NA NA TRBJ2-1 TRBV7-9 CASSSHRPRRSYNEQFF TGTGCCAGCAGCTCCCACAGACCCCGACGCTCCTACAATGAGCAGTTCTTC
NA TRBD1 TRBJ1-3 TRBV7-2 CASSRLNDRGRGGHTIYF TGTGCCAGCAGCCGCCTTAACGACAGGGGGCGAGGAGGACACACCATATATTTT
NA TRBD2 TRBJ2-1 TRBV9 CASSDPPGGSYNEQFF TGTGCCAGCAGCGACCCCCCGGGGGGATCCTACAATGAGCAGTTCTTC
NA TRBD1 TRBJ1-2 TRBV13 CASRYDRGLEGYTF TGTGCCAGCAGATATGATAGGGGGCTTGAAGGCTACACCTTC
NA TRBD2 TRBJ2-5 TRBV5-4 CASSARTSSQETQYF TGTGCCAGCAGCGCGAGGACTAGCAGTCAAGAGACCCAGTACTTC
once NA TRBJ1-1 TRBV28 CASSCRDRPLTEAFF TGTGCCAGCAGTTGCAGGGATAGGCCCCTCACTGAAGCTTTCTTT
NA NA TRBJ1-2 TRBV12-3/TRBV12-4 CATRSRGNYGYTF TGTGCCACCAGGTCACGAGGCAACTATGGCTACACCTTC
NA NA TRBJ1-5 TRBV28 CAISTPGNSNQPQHF TGTGCTATATCAACCCCGGGAAATAGCAATCAGCCCCAGCATTTT